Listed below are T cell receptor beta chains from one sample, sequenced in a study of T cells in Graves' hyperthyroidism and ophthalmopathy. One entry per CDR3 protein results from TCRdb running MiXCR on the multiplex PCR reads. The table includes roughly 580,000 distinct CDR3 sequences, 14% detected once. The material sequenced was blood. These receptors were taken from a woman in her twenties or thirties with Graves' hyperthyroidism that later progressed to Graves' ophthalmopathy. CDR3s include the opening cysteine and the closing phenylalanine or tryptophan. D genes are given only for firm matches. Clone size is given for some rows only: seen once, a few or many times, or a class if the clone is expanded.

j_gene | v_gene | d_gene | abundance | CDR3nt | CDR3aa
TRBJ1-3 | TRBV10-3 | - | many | TGTGCCATCAGGGAACAGGGTACCGGAGGAAACACCATATATTTT | CAIREQGTGGNTIYF
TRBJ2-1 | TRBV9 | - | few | TGTGCCAGCAGCGTGGGGGACGGAGGGGGGAATGAGCAGTTCTTC | CASSVGDGGGNEQFF
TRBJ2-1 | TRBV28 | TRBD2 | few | TGTGCCAGCAGAGCTAGCGGGAAGATTCGATTCAATGAGCAGTTCTTC | CASRASGKIRFNEQFF
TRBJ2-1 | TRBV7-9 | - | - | TGTGCCAGCAGCTTCCCGGAGAAAGGGATCAATGAGCAGTTCTTC | CASSFPEKGINEQFF
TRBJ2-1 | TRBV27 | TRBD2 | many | TGTGCCAGCAGTTTTTCGGGCGGGAGGGCCGTAGGGGAGCAGTTCTTC | CASSFSGGRAVGEQFF
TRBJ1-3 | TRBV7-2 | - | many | TGTGCCAGCAGCTTAGCCCCCGGGGGGGCTGGAAACACCATATATTTT | CASSLAPGGAGNTIYF
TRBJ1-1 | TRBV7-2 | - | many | TGTGCCAGCACCAAAACGAGGATTGAAGCTTTCTTT | CASTKTRIEAFF
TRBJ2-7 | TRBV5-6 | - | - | TGTGCCAGCAGCTTTTTTGGCTCCTACGAGCAGTACTTC | CASSFFGSYEQYF
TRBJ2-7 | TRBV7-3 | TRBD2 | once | TGTGCCAGCAGCTTGTCGCCCCTCGCGGGAGGGCCTGGACACGAGCAGTACTTC | CASSLSPLAGGPGHEQYF
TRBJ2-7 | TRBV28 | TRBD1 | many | TGTGCCAGCAGCCTGACAGGGATCCACGAGCAGTACTTC | CASSLTGIHEQYF
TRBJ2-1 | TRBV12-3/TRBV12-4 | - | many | TGTGCCAGCAGTTGGATGGGGGGCCTTACGTACAATGAGCAGTTCTTC | CASSWMGGLTYNEQFF
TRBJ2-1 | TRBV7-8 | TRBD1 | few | TGTGCCAGCAGCTTAAGAGGGGGCGAAGCGAATGAGCAGTTCTTC | CASSLRGGEANEQFF
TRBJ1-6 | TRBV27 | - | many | TGTGCCAGCAGACAGGTGGAGAATTCACCCCTCCACTTT | CASRQVENSPLHF
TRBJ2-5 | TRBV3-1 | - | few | TGTGCCAGCAGCCAAAACTCAGCGATACAGGACCCCCTCCAAGAGACCCAGTACTTC | CASSQNSAIQDPLQETQYF
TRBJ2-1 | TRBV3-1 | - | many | TGTGCCAGCAGCCAAGATACCAGGAGCTCCTACAATGAGCAGTTCTTC | CASSQDTRSSYNEQFF
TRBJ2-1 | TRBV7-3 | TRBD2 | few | TGTGCCAGCAGCCCCGGGGTAGCGGGGGGGGGAGCGCAGTTCTTC | CASSPGVAGGGAQFF
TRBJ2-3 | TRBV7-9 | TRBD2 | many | TGTGCCAGCAGTGGGACTAGCGATAGCACAGATACGCAGTATTTT | CASSGTSDSTDTQYF
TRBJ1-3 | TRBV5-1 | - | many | TGCGCCAGCAGCGCCCAGACTGGAAACACCATATATTTT | CASSAQTGNTIYF
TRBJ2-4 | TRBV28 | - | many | TGTGCCAGCAGTTCTACCGGGACAGCCAAAAACATTCAGTACTTC | CASSSTGTAKNIQYF
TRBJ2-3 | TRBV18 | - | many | TGTGCCAGCTCACCGACAGGGACTTCTGACAGCACAGATACGCAGTATTTT | CASSPTGTSDSTDTQYF
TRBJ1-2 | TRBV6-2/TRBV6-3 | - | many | TGTGCCAGCAGTTACTCGACGGGGTTTGGCTACACCTTC | CASSYSTGFGYTF
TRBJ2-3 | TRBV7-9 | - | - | TGTGCCAGATCTATGGGGGGAGGACAAAATACGCAGTATTTT | CARSMGGGQNTQYF
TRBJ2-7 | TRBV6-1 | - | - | TGTGCCAGCAGGACGCGTGTTGAGGCAGTGTTCAGGCCGTACTTC | CASRTRVEAVFRPYF
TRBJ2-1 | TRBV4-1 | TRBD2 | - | TGCGCCAGCAGCCACGGACTAGCGGGAGGTCTTAGCGATGAGCAGTTCTTC | CASSHGLAGGLSDEQFF
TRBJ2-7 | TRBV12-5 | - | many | TGTGCTAGTGTCCCTCAGGGGACCTACGAGCAGTACTTC | CASVPQGTYEQYF
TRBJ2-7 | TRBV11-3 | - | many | TGTGCCAGCAGCTTAGTGTTCTTTCGGCAGCAGTACTTC | CASSLVFFRQQYF
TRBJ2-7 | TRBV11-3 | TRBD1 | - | TGTGCCAGCAGCTCGGGACAGTCGCCTTACGAGCAGTACTTC | CASSSGQSPYEQYF
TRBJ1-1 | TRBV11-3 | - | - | TGTGCCAGCAGCTCGTACGTATTGAACACTGAAGCTTTCTTT | CASSSYVLNTEAFF